The 16 T cell receptor beta chains in this list originate from one sample, sequenced in a study of radiotherapy plus CTLA-4 blockade in lung cancer. Using immunoSEQ multiplex PCR, the repertoire was profiled, and TCRdb retains in-frame clones only, with some absent. The data hold approximately 85,000 clones, with about 83% observed a single time. Here the sequenced sample was peripheral blood, taken from a patient treated with radiotherapy plus ipilimumab. The origin of the receptors is a human donor with non-small cell lung cancer that progressed on radiotherapy plus ipilimumab.

The chain combines TRBV6-6 with TRBJ1-1, with D possibly being TRBD1 (6 bases). Germline V CDR1 and CDR2: MNHNY, SVGAGI (reference sequence). V was clipped by 4 bases and J by 12 bases, with 15 bases between them. The length of the CDR3 is 12 residues. Here the CDR3 DNA reads TGTGCCAGCAGTTTGGGGCAGGGGAGGCCTTTCTTT. Amino acid sequence: CASSLGQGRPFF.

The chain has TRBV28 and TRBJ2-2, with 7 bases matching TRBD1. The CDR3 loop spans 16 amino acids. The junction had 6 bases not matched to a gene; V was cut back by 3 bases and J by 2 bases. In germline, CDR1 is MDHEN, CDR2 SYDVKM. This CDR3 is CASSFWAGGNTGELFF. CDR3 bases: TGTGCCAGCAGTTTTTGGGCAGGGGGAAACACCGGGGAGCTGTTTTTT.

The chain links TRBV21-1 to TRBJ2-3; TRBD2, as called in the table, went unchecked against the DNA. TRBV21-1 is described as a pseudogene. The CDR3 is made up of 17 amino acids. The CDR3 spells CASSKVELADGGDTQYF. The CDR3 nucleotides are TGTGCCAGCAGCAAAGTGGAACTAGCGGATGGTGGTGATACGCAGTATTTT.

J is TRBJ1-5 and V is TRBV2, with a possible D match to TRBD1 (5 bases). In germline, CDR1 is SNHLY, CDR2 FYNNEI. Trimming took off 6 bases at V and 1 base at J, with 10 bases between the two ends. This CDR3 is built from 14 residues. This chain's CDR3 is CASRKGQSNQPQHF. The CDR3 DNA sequence: TGTGCCAGCAGGAAGGGGCAGAGCAATCAGCCCCAGCATTTT.

J is TRBJ2-3 and V is TRBV11-2; a possible D gene is TRBD2 (5 bases). Trimming removed 8 bases from V and 1 base from J, with 13 bases in between. The CDR3 consists of 14 residues. The germline gives CDR1 SGHAT, CDR2 FQNNGV. The chain's CDR3 is CASSLGSGTDTQYF. DNA of the CDR3: TGTGCCAGCTCTTTAGGGAGCGGCACAGATACGCAGTATTTT.

The chain recombines TRBV10-2 with TRBJ1-5; 7 bases align to TRBD1. There are 12 residues in the CDR3. Germline V lookup: CDR1 WSHSY, CDR2 SAAADI. DNA of the CDR3: TGCGGGTGGTACAGGGGTGATCAGCCCCAGCATTTT. Translating it yields CGWYRGDQPQHF.

Only one count was recorded for this clone. This sequence joins TRBV19 and TRBJ1-1, with unresolved D. Looked up from germline, CDR1 is LNHDA and CDR2 is SQIVND (reference sequence). The CDR3 contains 11 residues. V lost 6 bases, J lost 1 base, and 3 bases lay in between. In DNA, the CDR3 is TGTGCCAGTAGCCCGAACACTGAAGCTTTCTTT. Protein product: CASSPNTEAFF.

This clone has only one observation. The rearrangement joins TRBV7-8 to TRBJ2-2; D gene uncertain. This CDR3 has 15 residues. The ends were cut back, 6 bases at V and 5 bases at J, with 16 bases in the middle. Germline CDR1 and CDR2: SGHVS and FQNEAQ. CDR3 DNA: TGTGCCAGCAGACTCGTGGGGATTAATACCGGGGAGCTGTTTTTT. Translated, it gives CASRLVGINTGELFF.

J is TRBJ1-4 and V is TRBV30; 7 positions match TRBD1. This CDR3 is 15 amino acids long. J lost 13 bases, V lost 2 bases, and 16 bases had no gene match. CDR1 is GTSNPN, CDR2 SVGIG, per germline (reference sequence). CDR3 in DNA: TGTGCCTGGAGTTCTCAGGGGGGATCAGGGGTTGGACTGTTTTTT. Its translation: CAWSSQGGSGVGLFF. Drawing the rest from reference TRBV30 and TRBJ1-4, the complete variable domain is SQTIHQWPATLVQPVGSPLSLECTVEGTSNPNLYWYRQAAGRGLQLLFYSVGIGQISSEVPQNLSASRPQDRQFILSSKKLLLSDSGFYLCAWSSQGGSGVGLFFGSGTQLSVL.

The V call is TRBV9, the J call TRBJ2-1; TRBD1 agrees at 9 bases. With V trimmed by 0 bases and J by 5 bases, 3 bases remained unmatched. This CDR3 contains 15 residues. Germline CDR1 and CDR2: SGDLS and YYNGEE. The CDR3 nucleotides read TGTGCCAGCAGCGTAGGACAGGGGGGAGACAATGAGCAGTTCTTC. Translating it yields CASSVGQGGDNEQFF.

The CDR3 region is CASSQDLYRSTDTQYF. CDR3 nucleotides: TGCGCCAGCAGCCAAGATTTGTACAGAAGCACAGATACGCAGTATTTT. The chain recombines TRBV4-3 with TRBJ2-3; no firm D call. CDR1 LGHNA and CDR2 YSLEER come from the germline V gene. The length of the CDR3 is 16 residues. V gave up 0 bases and J gave up 0 bases, with 10 bases separating them.

This clone has ten or more counts. This chain uses TRBV7-2 with TRBJ1-5, with 7 bases matching TRBD1. Unmatched junction bases numbered 5, after V lost 4 bases and J lost 2 bases. This CDR3 comprises 15 residues. Germline values: CDR1 SGHTA, CDR2 FQGNSA. The DNA of the CDR3 is TGTGCCAGCAGCTCGACAGGGCCGGGCAATCAGCCCCAGCATTTT. Amino acids: CASSSTGPGNQPQHF.

The CDR3 spells CASSLGGGTDTQYF. CDR3 sequence (DNA): TGCGCCAGCAGCCTGGGAGGGGGAACAGATACGCAGTATTTT. This rearrangement joins TRBV5-1 to TRBJ2-3; tentative D call: TRBD2 (7 bases). Germline V gives CDR1 SGHRS, CDR2 YFSETQ. The CDR3 runs 14 residues. With 4 bases removed from V and 3 bases from J, the gap between germline ends came to 12 bases.

This chain joins TRBV30 and TRBJ2-2; 7 nucleotides match TRBD2. The trim removed 3 bases at V and 0 bases at J, leaving 4 bases unmatched. Germline assignment: CDR1 GTSNPN and CDR2 SVGIG (reference sequence). CDR3 length: 15 residues. This CDR3 is CAWSWAGANTGELFF. CDR3 nucleotide sequence: TGTGCCTGGAGCTGGGCGGGAGCGAACACCGGGGAGCTGTTTTTT.

This chain links TRBV4-2 with TRBJ2-7; 10 bases agree with TRBD1. Looked up from germline, CDR1 is LGHNA and CDR2 is YNFKEQ. The V gene end was trimmed by 4 bases and the J gene end by 3 bases; junction bases not matched to a gene: 6. The CDR3 loop spans 15 amino acids. The DNA for the CDR3 is TGTGCCAGCAGCCCCTCGACAGGGGGCTTCTACGAGCAGTACTTC. The encoded protein is CASSPSTGGFYEQYF.

The rearrangement links TRBV11-2 to TRBJ2-2, with a weak D call TRBD2 (5 bases). V was pared by 2 bases and J by 5 bases, with 6 bases between. Germline V gives CDR1 SGHAT, CDR2 FQNNGV. The length of the CDR3 is 13 residues. The CDR3 bases are TGTGCCAGCAGCTTACAGCGGACCGGGGAGCTGTTTTTT. This sequence encodes CASSLQRTGELFF. The whole variable domain, remainder taken from reference TRBV11-2 and TRBJ2-2, is EAGVAQSPRYKIIEKRQSVAFWCNPISGHATLYWYQQILGQGPKLLIQFQNNGVVDDSQLPKDRFSAERLKGVDSTLKIQPAKLEDSAVYLCASSLQRTGELFFGEGSRLTVL.